One and the same sample provided the 10 T cell receptor beta chains below, sequenced in a study of T cells in Graves' hyperthyroidism and ophthalmopathy. The CDR3 regions of TCR beta were amplified from RNA transcripts. A set of HTBI primers served as the primers for a first-round RT-PCR of the TCR CDR3. A single record per CDR3 protein comes from TCRdb applying MiXCR to the multiplex PCR reads. The sample consists of 500,000 to 650,000 distinct CDR3 sequences, over 45% of them appearing once. Sequences were obtained from peripheral blood or thyroid tissue (not recorded which). Every receptor here comes from an adult woman with Graves' disease, either hyperthyroidism or ophthalmopathy (not recorded which).

The chain recombines TRBV11-2 with TRBJ2-1, with 7 bases matching TRBD2. The CDR3 is 14 residues long. The V segment lost 5 bases and the J segment 6 bases; nucleotides outside the gene matches: 7. The germline V gene has CDR1 SGHAT and CDR2 FQNNGV. CDR3 region: CASSGAGASNEQFF. CDR3 nucleotides: TGTGCCAGCAGCGGGGCGGGAGCATCCAATGAGCAGTTCTTC.

This CDR3 reads CRIEQGYEQYF. CDR3 bases: TGCAGAATCGAACAGGGTTACGAGCAGTACTTC. This rearrangement joins TRBV20-1 to TRBJ2-7; possibly TRBD1 for D (6 bases). In germline, CDR1 is DFQATT, CDR2 SNEGSKA (reference sequence). This CDR3 region has 11 residues.

V and J are TRBV24-1 and TRBJ2-7, with 10 bases fitting TRBD1. CDR3 length: 14 amino acids. Trimming at V came to 4 bases and at J to 5 bases, leaving 4 bases not matched to a gene. Looked up from germline, CDR1 is KGHDR and CDR2 is SFDVKD. The CDR3 bases are TGTGCCACCAGTGAGGGGACAGGGGTAAACGAGCAGTACTTC. Protein: CATSEGTGVNEQYF.

The chain joins TRBV7-2 to TRBJ2-5; TRBD2 matches at 11 bases. From germline, CDR1 is SGHTA and CDR2 FQGNSA. V was clipped by 2 bases and J by 4 bases; unmatched bases: 0. The CDR3 extends over 14 amino acids. CDR3 loop: CASSLTSGRETQYF. In DNA, the CDR3 is TGTGCCAGCAGCTTAACTAGCGGGAGAGAGACCCAGTACTTC.

This clonotype was recorded once. CDR3 region: CASSLARGRAGELFF. DNA for the CDR3: TGCGCCAGCAGCTTGGCCCGGGGGCGGGCCGGGGAGCTGTTTTTT. The gene calls are TRBV5-1 and TRBJ2-2, with D perhaps matching TRBD1 or TRBD2 (6 bases each). Germline V CDR1 and CDR2: SGHRS, YFSETQ. The CDR3 runs to 15 residues. V lost 0 bases and J lost 6, with 12 bases in between.

This clonotype has ten or more counts. V gene TRBV7-9 combines with J gene TRBJ2-7; TRBD2 agrees at 9 bases. The germline gives CDR1 SEHNR, CDR2 FQNEAQ (reference sequence). The CDR3 has 15 residues. J was trimmed by 3 bases and V by 5 bases; bases with no gene match: 8. In DNA, the CDR3 is TGTGCCAGCAGCACGACTAGCGGAGGAGACTACGAGCAGTACTTC. Protein product: CASSTTSGGDYEQYF.

V gene TRBV6-1 combines with J gene TRBJ2-2; TRBD1 might be the D (6 bases). CDR1 and CDR2 (germline): MNHNS, SASEGT. This CDR3 has 14 amino acids. V gave up 8 bases and J gave up 1 base, with 11 bases separating them. CDR3 region: CASHLGQNTGELFF. The CDR3 region has the DNA TGTGCCAGCCACCTGGGACAGAACACCGGGGAGCTGTTTTTT.

The V gene is TRBV7-2, the J gene TRBJ2-5; D unresolved. There are 13 residues in the CDR3. The V end was cut by 3 bases, the J end by 4 bases, with 9 bases between. The germline CDR1 and CDR2 sequences are SGHTA and FQGNSA. The DNA for the CDR3 is TGTGCCAGCAGCTTCAGGATTGGAGAGACCCAGTACTTC. It yields the protein CASSFRIGETQYF.

The chain employs TRBV20-1 and TRBJ2-7, with 10 bases fitting TRBD1. Germline CDR1 DFQATT, CDR2 SNEGSKA (reference sequence). The CDR3 spans 14 residues. Losses at the gene ends were 6 bases for V and 3 bases for J; bases not matched to a gene: 8. The CDR3 DNA follows: TGCAGTGCGTTATCTGGACAGGGGGACTACGAGCAGTACTTC. Amino acids: CSALSGQGDYEQYF.

This clonotype was detected many times. The rearrangement uses TRBV11-2 and TRBJ2-5, with TRBD1 as a possible D gene (6 bases). V lost 1 base to trimming and J lost 2 bases, with 11 bases between them. The CDR3 contains 15 residues. The germline gives CDR1 SGHAT, CDR2 FQNNGV. The CDR3 spells CASSLGVGQQETQYF. CDR3 coding DNA: TGTGCCAGCAGCTTAGGAGTCGGACAGCAAGAGACCCAGTACTTC.